The following is a T cell receptor (beta chain) sequence with its context. This entry comes from a study of beta chain features in type 1 diabetes. The V end was cut by 2 bases, the J end by 1 base, with 13 bases between. The germline gives CDR1 GTSNPN, CDR2 SVGIG (reference sequence). The CDR3 loop spans 15 amino acids. Sequencing targeted expressed TCRB transcripts, as all isolated RNA had been reverse transcribed. Libraries were prepared by immunoSEQ multiplex PCR; TCRdb keeps only in-frame clonotypes and omits some of them. The table lists over 350,000 clones, more than 12% of them singletons. This receptor was obtained from a woman under 30 in good health. This chain connects TRBV30 to TRBJ2-3; weak D call: TRBD2 (5 bases). The specimen was naive CD4+ T cells from blood. CDR3 nucleotide sequence: TGTGCCTGGAGTCTCGTGGGAGCGGGCACAGATACGCAGTATTTT. Amino acid sequence: CAWSLVGAGTDTQYF.